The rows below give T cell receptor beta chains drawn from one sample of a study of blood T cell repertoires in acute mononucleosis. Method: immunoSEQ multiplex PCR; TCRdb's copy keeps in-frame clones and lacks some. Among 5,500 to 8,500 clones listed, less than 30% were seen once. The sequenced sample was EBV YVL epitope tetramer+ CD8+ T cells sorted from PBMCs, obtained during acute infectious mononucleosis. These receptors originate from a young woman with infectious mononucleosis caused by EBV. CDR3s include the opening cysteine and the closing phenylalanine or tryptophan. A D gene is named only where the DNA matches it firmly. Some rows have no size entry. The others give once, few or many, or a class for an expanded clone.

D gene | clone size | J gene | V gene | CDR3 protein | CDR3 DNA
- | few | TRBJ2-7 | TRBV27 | CASCALSYEQYF | TGTGCCAGCTGCGCGCTCTCCTACGAGCAGTACTTC
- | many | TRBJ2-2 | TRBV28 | CASTVGPGLGTGELFF | TGTGCCAGCACCGTGGGTCCCGGGTTAGGGACCGGGGAGCTGTTTTTT
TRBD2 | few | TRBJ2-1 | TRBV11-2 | CASSATSVLPNEQFF | TGTGCCAGCAGTGCAACTAGCGTACTCCCCAATGAGCAGTTCTTC
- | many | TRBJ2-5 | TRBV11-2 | CASQGYQETQYF | TGTGCCAGCCAGGGGTACCAAGAGACCCAGTACTTC
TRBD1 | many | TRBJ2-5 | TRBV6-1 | CASSFLTGSAETQYF | TGTGCCAGCAGTTTCTTGACAGGGTCGGCGGAGACCCAGTACTTC
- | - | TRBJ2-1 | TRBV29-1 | CSVGQAVYYEQFF | TGCAGCGTTGGGCAGGCCGTTTACTATGAGCAGTTCTTC
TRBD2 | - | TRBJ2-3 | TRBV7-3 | CASLAIAGGLGTDTQYF | TGTGCCAGCTTAGCCATAGCGGGAGGACTTGGCACAGATACGCAGTATTTT
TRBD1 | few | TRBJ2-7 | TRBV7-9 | CASSRGTGDGYEQYF | TGTGCCAGCAGCCGAGGGACAGGAGATGGCTACGAGCAGTACTTC
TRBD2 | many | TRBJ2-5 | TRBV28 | CASSSILADRYQETQYF | TGTGCCAGCAGTTCCATACTAGCGGATAGGTACCAAGAGACCCAGTACTTC
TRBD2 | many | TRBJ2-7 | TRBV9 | CASSVEASGSYEQYF | TGTGCCAGCAGCGTAGAGGCTAGCGGGAGCTACGAGCAGTACTTC
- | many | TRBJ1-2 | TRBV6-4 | CASTPGQPNYGYTF | TGTGCCAGCACTCCTGGACAGCCCAACTATGGCTACACCTTC
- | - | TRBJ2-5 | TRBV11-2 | CAMRELAGQETQYF | TGTGCCATGAGAGAGTTGGCGGGGCAAGAGACCCAGTACTTC
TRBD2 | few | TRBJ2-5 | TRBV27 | CASSGLAGGLETQYF | TGCGCCAGCAGTGGACTAGCGGGAGGGTTGGAGACCCAGTACTTC
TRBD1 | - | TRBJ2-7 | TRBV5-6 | CASSLARTGGEVGYEQYF | TGTGCCAGCAGCTTGGCGCGGACAGGGGGCGAAGTTGGGTACGAGCAGTACTTC
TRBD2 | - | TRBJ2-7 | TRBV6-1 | CASGGGRTTYEQYF | TGTGCCAGCGGGGGGGGACGGACGACCTACGAGCAGTACTTC
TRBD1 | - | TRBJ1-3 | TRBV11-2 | CASSIGQGSGNTIYF | TGTGCCAGCAGCATCGGACAGGGCTCTGGAAACACCATATATTTT
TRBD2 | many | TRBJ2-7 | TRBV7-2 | CASSHERGAYEQYF | TGTGCCAGCAGCCATGAGCGGGGGGCCTACGAGCAGTACTTC
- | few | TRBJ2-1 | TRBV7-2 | CASSPAYGEQFF | TGTGCCAGCAGCCCTGCTTATGGTGAGCAGTTCTTC
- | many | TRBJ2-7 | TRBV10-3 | CASSETWIYEQYF | TGTGCCAGCAGTGAGACGTGGATTTACGAGCAGTACTTC
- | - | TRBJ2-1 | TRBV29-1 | CSVVDGAYNEQFF | TGCAGCGTTGTGGATGGCGCATACAATGAGCAGTTCTTC
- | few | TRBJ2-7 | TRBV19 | CASSLAGPSSYEQYF | TGTGCCAGCAGCCTCGCCGGGCCAAGCTCCTACGAGCAGTACTTC
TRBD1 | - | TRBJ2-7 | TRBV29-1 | CSVGQGEGEQYF | TGCAGCGTTGGGCAGGGGGAAGGCGAGCAGTACTTC
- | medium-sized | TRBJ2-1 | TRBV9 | CASSALLVSSFNEQFF | TGTGCCAGCAGCGCCCTTTTGGTTAGCAGCTTCAATGAGCAGTTCTTC
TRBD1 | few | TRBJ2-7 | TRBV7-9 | CASSTYRDSLSYEQYF | TGTGCCAGCAGCACATACCGGGACAGTCTCTCCTACGAGCAGTACTTC
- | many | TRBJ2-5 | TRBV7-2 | CASSLDLLGSAVDQYF | TGTGCCAGCAGCTTAGATCTATTAGGATCCGCAGTTGACCAGTACTTC
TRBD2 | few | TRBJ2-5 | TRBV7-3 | CASSQLAGGPETQYF | TGTGCCAGCAGTCAACTAGCGGGAGGTCCAGAGACCCAGTACTTC
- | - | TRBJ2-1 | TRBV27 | CATRHRDNYNEQFF | TGTGCCACCCGACACCGGGACAATTACAATGAGCAGTTCTTC
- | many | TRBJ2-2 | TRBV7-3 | CASSLAGTGELFF | TGTGCCAGCAGCTTAGCCGGCACCGGGGAGCTGTTTTTT
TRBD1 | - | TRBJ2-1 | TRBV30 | CAWTGQGAMGGSYNERFF | TGTGCCTGGACTGGACAGGGGGCAATGGGTGGCTCCTACAATGAGCGGTTCTTC
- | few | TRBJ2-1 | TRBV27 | CASSLFAPRSYNEQFF | TGTGCCAGCAGCTTATTCGCACCGCGCTCCTACAATGAGCAGTTCTTC
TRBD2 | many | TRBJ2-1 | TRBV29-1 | CRAGGEDNEQFF | TGCAGGGCCGGGGGGGAAGACAATGAGCAGTTCTTC
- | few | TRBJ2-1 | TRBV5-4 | CASGVLPGNEQFF | TGTGCCAGCGGCGTTCTGCCCGGGAATGAGCAGTTCTTC
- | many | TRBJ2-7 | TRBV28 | CASSSPGHSYEQYF | TGTGCCAGCAGCTCGCCGGGACACTCCTACGAGCAGTACTTC
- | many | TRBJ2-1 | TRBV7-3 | CASGVLPGNEQFF | TGTGCCAGCGGCGTTCTGCCCGGGAATGAGCAGTTCTTC
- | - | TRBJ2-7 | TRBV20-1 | CSARSRQYF | TGCAGTGCTAGATCGCGACAGTACTTC
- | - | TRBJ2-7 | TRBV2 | CASSSPGHSYEQYF | TGTGCCAGCAGCTCGCCGGGACACTCCTACGAGCAGTACTTC
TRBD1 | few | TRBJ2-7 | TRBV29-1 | CSVGTGENYEQYF | TGCAGCGTTGGGACAGGCGAAAACTACGAGCAGTACTTC
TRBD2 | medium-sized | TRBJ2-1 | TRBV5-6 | CASSLSLAGVHEQFF | TGTGCCAGCAGCTTGAGTCTAGCGGGAGTCCATGAGCAGTTCTTC
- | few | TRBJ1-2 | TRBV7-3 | CASGPPHRDYGYTF | TGTGCCAGCGGCCCGCCTCACAGGGATTATGGCTACACCTTC
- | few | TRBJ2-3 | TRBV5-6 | CASSSGIGTDTQYF | TGTGCCAGCAGCTCCGGGATTGGCACAGATACGCAGTATTTT
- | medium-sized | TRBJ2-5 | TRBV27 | CASSLSIGLWKETQYF | TGTGCCAGCAGTTTATCGATAGGCCTCTGGAAAGAGACCCAGTACTTC
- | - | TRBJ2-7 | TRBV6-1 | CASSPPPQAVYEQYF | TGTGCCAGCAGCCCCCCCCCACAGGCCGTCTACGAGCAGTACTTC
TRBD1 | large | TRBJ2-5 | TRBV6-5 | CASSSLTGSGETQYF | TGTGCCAGCAGTTCATTGACAGGGTCTGGGGAGACCCAGTACTTC